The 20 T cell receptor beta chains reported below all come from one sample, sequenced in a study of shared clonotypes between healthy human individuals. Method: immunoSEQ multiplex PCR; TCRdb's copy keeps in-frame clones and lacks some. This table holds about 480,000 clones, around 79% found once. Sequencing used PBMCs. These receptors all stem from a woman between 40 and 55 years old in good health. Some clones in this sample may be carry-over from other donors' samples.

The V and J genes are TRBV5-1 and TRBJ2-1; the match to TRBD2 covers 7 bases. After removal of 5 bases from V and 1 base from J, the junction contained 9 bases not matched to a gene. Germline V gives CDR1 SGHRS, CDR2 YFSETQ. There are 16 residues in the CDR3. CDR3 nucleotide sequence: TGCGCCAGCAGTCCCTGGGGGGGACCTTCCTACAATGAGCAGTTCTTC. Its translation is CASSPWGGPSYNEQFF.

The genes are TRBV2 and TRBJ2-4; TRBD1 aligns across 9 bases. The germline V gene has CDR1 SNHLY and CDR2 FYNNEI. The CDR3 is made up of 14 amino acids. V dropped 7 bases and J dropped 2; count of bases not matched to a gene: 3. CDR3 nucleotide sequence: TGTGCCAGCAAACAGGGGGCGACCAAAAACATTCAGTACTTC. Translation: CASKQGATKNIQYF.

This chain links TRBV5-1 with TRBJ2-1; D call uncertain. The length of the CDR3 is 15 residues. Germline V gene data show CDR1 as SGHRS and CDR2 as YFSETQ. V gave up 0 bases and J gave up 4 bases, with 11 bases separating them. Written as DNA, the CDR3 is TGCGCCAGCAGCTTGGGATTCACCGGGTACAATGAGCAGTTCTTC. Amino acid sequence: CASSLGFTGYNEQFF.

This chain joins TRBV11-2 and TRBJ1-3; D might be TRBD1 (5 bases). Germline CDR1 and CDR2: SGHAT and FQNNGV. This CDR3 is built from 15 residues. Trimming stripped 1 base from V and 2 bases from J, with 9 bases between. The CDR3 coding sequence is TGTGCCAGCAGCTTAGTTGGGGGAACTGGAAACACCATATATTTT. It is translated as CASSLVGGTGNTIYF.

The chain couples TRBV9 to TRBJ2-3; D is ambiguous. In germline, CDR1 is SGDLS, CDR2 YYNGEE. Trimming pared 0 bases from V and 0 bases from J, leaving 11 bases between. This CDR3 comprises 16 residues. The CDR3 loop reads CASSVGMAVSTDTQYF. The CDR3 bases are TGTGCCAGCAGCGTAGGGATGGCGGTTAGCACAGATACGCAGTATTTT. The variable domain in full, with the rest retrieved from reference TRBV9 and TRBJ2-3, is DSGVTQTPKHLITATGQRVTLRCSPRSGDLSVYWYQQSLDQGLQFLIQYYNGEERAKGNILERFSAQQFPDLHSELNLSSLELGDSALYFCASSVGMAVSTDTQYFGPGTRLTVL.

The CDR3 nucleotides are TGTGCCAGCAGCTTTACTTCGGCGGAGCTGTTTTTT. Encoded protein: CASSFTSAELFF. The chain is built from TRBV7-2 and TRBJ2-2; D gene unclear. CDR1 and CDR2 from the germline V gene are SGHTA and FQGNSA. The V and J ends lost 3 bases and 10 bases respectively, with 9 bases between them. CDR3 length equals 12 residues. The complete variable domain, with remaining parts taken from reference TRBV7-2 and TRBJ2-2, reads GAGVSQSPSNKVTEKGKDVELRCDPISGHTALYWYRQSLGQGLEFLIYFQGNSAPDKSGLPSDRFSAERTGGSVSTLTIQRTQQEDSAVYLCASSFTSAELFFGEGSRLTVL.

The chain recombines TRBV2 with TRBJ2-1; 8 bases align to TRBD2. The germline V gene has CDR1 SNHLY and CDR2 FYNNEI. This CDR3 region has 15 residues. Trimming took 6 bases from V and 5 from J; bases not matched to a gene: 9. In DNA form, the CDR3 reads TGTGCCAGCAGGCCAACTAGCGGAGGCCACAATGAGCAGTTCTTC. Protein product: CASRPTSGGHNEQFF.

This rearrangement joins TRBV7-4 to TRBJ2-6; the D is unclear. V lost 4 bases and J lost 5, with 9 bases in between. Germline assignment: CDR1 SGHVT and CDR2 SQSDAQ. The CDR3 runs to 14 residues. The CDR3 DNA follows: TGTGCCAGCAGCTCACAAAGTCGGGCCAACGTCCTGACTTTC. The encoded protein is CASSSQSRANVLTF.

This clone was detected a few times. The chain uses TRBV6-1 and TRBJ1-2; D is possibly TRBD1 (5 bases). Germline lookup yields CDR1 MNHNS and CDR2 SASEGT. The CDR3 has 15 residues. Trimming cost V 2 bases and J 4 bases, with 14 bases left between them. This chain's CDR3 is CASSELGVRVYGYTF. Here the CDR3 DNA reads TGTGCCAGCAGTGAATTAGGCGTCAGGGTCTATGGCTACACCTTC.

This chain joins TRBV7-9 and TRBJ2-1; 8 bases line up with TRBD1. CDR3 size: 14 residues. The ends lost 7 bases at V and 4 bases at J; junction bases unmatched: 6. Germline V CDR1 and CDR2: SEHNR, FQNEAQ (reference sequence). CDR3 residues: CASNEQGAYNEQFF. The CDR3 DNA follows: TGTGCCAGCAACGAGCAGGGGGCTTACAATGAGCAGTTCTTC. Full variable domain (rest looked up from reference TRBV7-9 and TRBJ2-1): DTGVSQNPRHKITKRGQNVTFRCDPISEHNRLYWYRQTLGQGPEFLTYFQNEAQLEKSRLLSDRFSAERPKGSFSTLEIQRTEQGDSAMYLCASNEQGAYNEQFFGPGTRLTVL.

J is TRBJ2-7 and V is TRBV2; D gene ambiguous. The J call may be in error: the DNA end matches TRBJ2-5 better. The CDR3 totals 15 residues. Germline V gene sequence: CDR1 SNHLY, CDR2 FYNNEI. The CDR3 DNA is TGTGCCAGCAGTGAATATGGGCAGAACCAAGAGACCCAGTACTTC. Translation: CASSEYGQNQETQYF.

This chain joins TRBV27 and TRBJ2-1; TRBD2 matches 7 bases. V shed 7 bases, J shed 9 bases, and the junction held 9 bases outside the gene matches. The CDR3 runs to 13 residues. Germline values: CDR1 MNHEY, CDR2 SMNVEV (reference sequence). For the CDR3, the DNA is TGTGCCAGCACCCCGGATTGGGGGGGTGAGCAGTTCTTC. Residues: CASTPDWGGEQFF.

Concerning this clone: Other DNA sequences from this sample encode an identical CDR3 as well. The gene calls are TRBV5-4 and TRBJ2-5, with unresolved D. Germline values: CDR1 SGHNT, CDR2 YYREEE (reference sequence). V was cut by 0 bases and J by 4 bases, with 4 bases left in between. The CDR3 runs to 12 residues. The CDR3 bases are TGTGCCAGCAGCTTGGTTGGAGAGACCCAGTACTTC. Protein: CASSLVGETQYF.

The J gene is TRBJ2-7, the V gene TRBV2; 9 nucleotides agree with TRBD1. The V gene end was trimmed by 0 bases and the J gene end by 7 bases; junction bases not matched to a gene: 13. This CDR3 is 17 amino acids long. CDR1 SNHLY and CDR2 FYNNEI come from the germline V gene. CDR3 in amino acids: CASSEASPGQGRDEQYF. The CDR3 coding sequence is TGTGCCAGCAGTGAAGCTAGTCCGGGACAGGGCAGGGATGAGCAGTACTTC. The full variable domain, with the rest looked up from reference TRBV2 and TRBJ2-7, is EPEVTQTPSHQVTQMGQEVILRCVPISNHLYFYWYRQILGQKVEFLVSFYNNEISEKSEIFDDQFSVERPDGSNFTLKIRSTKLEDSAMYFCASSEASPGQGRDEQYFGPGTRLTVT.

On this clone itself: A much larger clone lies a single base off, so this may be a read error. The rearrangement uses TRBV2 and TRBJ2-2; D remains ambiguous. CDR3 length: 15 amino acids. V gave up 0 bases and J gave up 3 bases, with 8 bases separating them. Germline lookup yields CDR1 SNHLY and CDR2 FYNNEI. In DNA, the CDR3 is TGTGCCAGCAGTGAAGCGGGAACCGACACCGGGGAGCTGTTTTTT. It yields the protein CASSEAGTDTGELFF. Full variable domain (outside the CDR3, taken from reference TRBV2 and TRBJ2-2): EPEVTQTPSHQVTQMGQEVILRCVPISNHLYFYWYRQILGQKVEFLVSFYNNEISEKSEIFDDQFSVERPDGSNFTLKIRSTKLEDSAMYFCASSEAGTDTGELFFGEGSRLTVL.

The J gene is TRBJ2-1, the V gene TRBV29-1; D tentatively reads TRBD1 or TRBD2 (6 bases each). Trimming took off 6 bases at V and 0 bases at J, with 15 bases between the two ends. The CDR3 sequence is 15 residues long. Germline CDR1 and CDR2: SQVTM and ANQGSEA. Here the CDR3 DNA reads TGCAGCGTCCCCGGGGGCAGTTCCTCCTACAATGAGCAGTTCTTC. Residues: CSVPGGSSSYNEQFF.

The CDR3 DNA is TGTGCCGGCCGGGACCGATCGACTACTGAGCAGTACTTC. Amino acid sequence: CAGRDRSTTEQYF. The chain has TRBV6-1 and TRBJ2-7; TRBD1 or TRBD2 may be the D gene (5 bases each). The V gene lost 11 bases and the J gene lost 7 bases, with 21 bases spanning the gap. The germline V gene has CDR1 MNHNS and CDR2 SASEGT. This CDR3 comprises 13 residues.

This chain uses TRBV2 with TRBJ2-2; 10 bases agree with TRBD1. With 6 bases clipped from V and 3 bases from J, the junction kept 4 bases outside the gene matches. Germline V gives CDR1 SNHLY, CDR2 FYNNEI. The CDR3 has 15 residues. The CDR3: CASRVGQGDTGELFF. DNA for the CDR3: TGTGCCAGCAGGGTTGGACAGGGGGACACCGGGGAGCTGTTTTTT.

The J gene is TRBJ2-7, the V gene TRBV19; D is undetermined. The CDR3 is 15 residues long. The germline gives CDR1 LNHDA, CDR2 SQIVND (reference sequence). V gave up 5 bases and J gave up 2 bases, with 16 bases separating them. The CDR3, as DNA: TGTGCCAGTAGTCTTAATATAGTCTTAGCCTACGAGCAGTACTTC. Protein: CASSLNIVLAYEQYF.

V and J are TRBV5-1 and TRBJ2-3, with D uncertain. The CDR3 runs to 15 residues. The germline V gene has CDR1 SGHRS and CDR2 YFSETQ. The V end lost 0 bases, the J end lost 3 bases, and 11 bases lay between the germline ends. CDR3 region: CASSLEFRMTDTQYF. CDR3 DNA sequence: TGCGCCAGCAGCTTGGAGTTCAGGATGACAGATACGCAGTATTTT. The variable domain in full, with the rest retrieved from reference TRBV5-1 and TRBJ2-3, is KAGVTQTPRYLIKTRGQQVTLSCSPISGHRSVSWYQQTPGQGLQFLFEYFSETQRNKGNFPGRFSGRQFSNSRSEMNVSTLELGDSALYLCASSLEFRMTDTQYFGPGTRLTVL.